This record looks at one TCR beta chain sequence and its context. The antigen is unknown. The data stem from a study of CD8+CD57+ T cells in acquired aplastic anemia. Study-wide background: Sorted CD4+ and CD8+ cells gave a mean 3.2 ug DNA, range about 0.2 to 27.4 ug.

V dropped 7 bases and J dropped 2 bases, with 15 bases sitting between them. The CDR3 sequence is 14 residues long. In germline, CDR1 is LNHDA, CDR2 SQIVND (reference sequence). Profiling that covered TCR beta VDJ and CDR3 relied on genomic DNA as its template. Using its own MiXCR run on the reads, TCRdb lists one record per CDR3 protein. The sample records more than 250,000 distinct CDR3 sequences, 45% to 65% being singletons. Study findings and constraints: Patients and controls were found to share twenty-nine CD8+ CDR3 sequences. Statistical testing detected no significant gap in CD8+ Simpson's diversity between patients and controls.

This clonotype was sampled from a human donor with severe aplastic anemia or a healthy control (not recorded which). The chain uses TRBV19 and TRBJ2-7, with TRBD2 as a possible D gene (6 bases). The sequenced sample was sorted CD4+, CD8+, or CD8+CD57+ T cells (not recorded which) from PBMCs. The CDR3 loop reads CASNRAGYPYEQYF. DNA of the CDR3: TGTGCCAGTAACCGCGCGGGATATCCCTACGAGCAGTACTTC.